This T cell receptor (beta chain) is from a study of blood T cell repertoires in COVID-19. Overall study: T cells, B-cell-depleted T cells, or PBMCs supplied cDNA or gDNA.

Produced via immunoSEQ multiplex PCR; TCRdb's table is partial and in-frame only. Here the sample spans around 88,000 clones, around nine tenths being singletons. V lost 6 bases to trimming and J lost 2 bases; unmatched junction nucleotides: 4. The CDR3 loop spans 15 amino acids. Germline CDR1 is SNHLY and CDR2 is FYNNEI. This sequence originates from a woman of 80 years or more with acute or convalescent COVID-19. The sample consisted of peripheral blood. J is TRBJ1-5 and V is TRBV2, with 10 bases identical to TRBD1. CDR3 bases: TGTGCCAGCAGAGACAGGGGGCCTGGCAATCAGCCCCAGCATTTT. Translating gives CASRDRGPGNQPQHF.